This T cell receptor (beta chain) derives from a study of T-cell memory formation after mild COVID-19. Study conclusions and caveats: Specificity for SARS-CoV-2 was not confirmed among the second-wave clones peaking on day 37. Pre-infection memory contained some responding clones, which suggested that cross-reactive memory had joined.

This CDR3 is 12 amino acids long. In germline, CDR1 is LNHNV, CDR2 YYDKDF (reference sequence). V gave up 9 bases and J gave up 6 bases; unmatched junction bases: 7. Libraries for TCRalpha and TCRbeta carried sample barcodes and unique molecular identifiers via 5'RACE. TCRdb reanalysed the 5' RACE reads using MiXCR and keeps one entry per CDR3 protein. Of a few hundred thousand distinct CDR3 sequences in the sample, about 21% were seen once. Note on this clonotype: Its antigen is still unknown.

V usage is TRBV15 and J usage is TRBJ2-7, with 8 bases aligning to TRBD1. The sequence derives from an adult woman who had mild COVID-19 (a few samples of this study predate the infection). Cell type and time point are not known. Sample: PBMCs or a T cell subset sorted from them (not recorded which). The CDR3 region has the DNA TGTGCCACAGGACAGGGCAGGGGCGAGCAGTACTTC. Amino acids: CATGQGRGEQYF.